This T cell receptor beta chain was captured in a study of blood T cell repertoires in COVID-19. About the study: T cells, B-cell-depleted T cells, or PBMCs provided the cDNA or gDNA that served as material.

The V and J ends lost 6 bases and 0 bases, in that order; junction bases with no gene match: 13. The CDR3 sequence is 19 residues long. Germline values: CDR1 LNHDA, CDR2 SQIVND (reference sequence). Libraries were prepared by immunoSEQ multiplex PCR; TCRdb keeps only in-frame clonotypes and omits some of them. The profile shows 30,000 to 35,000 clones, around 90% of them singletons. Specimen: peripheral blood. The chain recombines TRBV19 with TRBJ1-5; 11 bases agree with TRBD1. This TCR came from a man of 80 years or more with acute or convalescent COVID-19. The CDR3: CASRPDGTGGYSSNQPQHF. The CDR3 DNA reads TGTGCCAGTAGACCAGATGGGACAGGGGGATACTCTAGCAATCAGCCCCAGCATTTT.